A single sample gave rise to the 12 T cell receptor beta chains below, sequenced in a study of T cells in Graves' hyperthyroidism and ophthalmopathy (dated by TCRdb to between 2019 and 2020). The library was built by means of multiplex PCR. Sequencing took place on an Illumina HiSeq 2000. The TCR beta CDR3 regions were amplified from RNA transcripts. The TCR CDR3 was subjected to a first round of RT-PCR using the HTBI primer set and the Qiagen OneStep RT-PCR kit. TCRdb applied fastp at Q25 and MiXCR to the public reads, then kept only in-frame beta chains. Entries are consolidated by CDR3 protein sequence, retaining the most common genes and DNA. Here the sample has 600,000 to 850,000 distinct CDR3 sequences; under 20% occur a single time. The ten biggest clones cover 16% of the sample. The sequenced sample consisted of blood. All receptors come from a woman in her forties or fifties with Graves' hyperthyroidism that later progressed to Graves' ophthalmopathy.

The chain links TRBV29-1 to TRBJ2-5; D might be TRBD2 (5 bases). V was clipped by 2 bases and J by 2 bases, with 15 bases between them. Germline-derived CDR1 and CDR2 are SQVTM and ANQGSEA. This CDR3 contains 15 residues. The DNA for the CDR3 is TGCAGCGTTGAATACGCCAGCGGTGAGCAAGAGACCCAGTACTTC. Translated, it gives CSVEYASGEQETQYF.

V usage is TRBV6-1 and J usage is TRBJ1-4; TRBD1 agrees at 9 bases. Losses at the gene ends were 5 bases for V and 3 bases for J; bases not matched to a gene: 7. CDR1 and CDR2 (germline): MNHNS, SASEGT. The CDR3 contains 16 residues. DNA for the CDR3: TGTGCCAGCAGTCCCGGGACAGGGTCTCCTAATGAAAAACTGTTTTTT. Translation gives CASSPGTGSPNEKLFF.

In its sample, this clonotype was seen many times. V gene TRBV20-1 combines with J gene TRBJ2-1; TRBD1 matches 7 bases. This CDR3 comprises 15 residues. The germline V gene has CDR1 DFQATT and CDR2 SNEGSKA (reference sequence). V shed 4 bases and J 7 bases; nucleotides not matched to a gene: 13. The CDR3 loop is CSATLPQGKRNEQFF. The DNA for the CDR3 is TGCAGTGCTACCCTACCACAGGGGAAGCGAAATGAGCAGTTCTTC.

In this sample, this clonotype turned up many times. The chain combines TRBV5-1 with TRBJ2-3; D is perhaps TRBD1 or TRBD2 (5 bases each). Germline CDR1 and CDR2: SGHRS and YFSETQ. V was clipped by 6 bases and J by 5 bases, with 19 bases between them. The CDR3 length is 15 residues. This CDR3 is CASTTGTIQVDTQYF. The DNA for the CDR3 is TGCGCCAGCACTACCGGGACGATACAAGTAGATACGCAGTATTTT.

The chain is built from TRBV5-1 and TRBJ1-2; tentatively, D is TRBD1 (5 bases). The CDR3 runs to 13 residues. Germline V lookup: CDR1 SGHRS, CDR2 YFSETQ. Trimming shortened V by 1 base and J by 9 bases, and 13 bases separated the two germline ends. The CDR3 here is CASSLKGDQSYTF. The CDR3 DNA is TGCGCCAGCAGCTTGAAAGGGGACCAAAGCTACACCTTC.

The V and J genes are TRBV7-9 and TRBJ2-1; 13 nucleotides agree with TRBD2. The CDR3 runs to 15 residues. The V and J ends lost 4 bases and 10 bases, in that order; junction bases with no gene match: 7. Looked up from germline, CDR1 is SEHNR and CDR2 is FQNEAQ (reference sequence). The DNA for the CDR3 is TGTGCCAGCAGCTACAGACTAGCGGGGGGAGACGAGCAGTTCTTC. Amino acids: CASSYRLAGGDEQFF.

The genes are TRBV19 and TRBJ1-5, with TRBD1 as a possible D gene (6 bases). CDR1 and CDR2 (germline): LNHDA, SQIVND (reference sequence). The CDR3 totals 15 residues. V was trimmed by 5 bases and J by 2 bases, leaving 13 bases between them. The CDR3 region is CASSPFRGGNQPQHF. The CDR3, as DNA: TGTGCCAGTAGTCCCTTCAGGGGAGGCAATCAGCCCCAGCATTTT.

This clonotype was counted ten times or more. The V gene is TRBV18, the J gene TRBJ1-1; the D is unclear. This CDR3 has 13 amino acids. Germline V gives CDR1 KGHSH, CDR2 LQKENI. V lost 2 bases and J 4 bases, leaving 8 bases between the germline ends. This CDR3 reads CASSPGEGTEAFF. CDR3 nucleotides: TGTGCCAGCTCACCAGGGGAAGGCACTGAAGCTTTCTTT.

The chain has TRBV18 and TRBJ2-3; D remains ambiguous. V dropped 3 bases and J dropped 5 bases, with 12 bases sitting between them. Germline loops: CDR1 KGHSH, CDR2 LQKENI. This CDR3 region has 14 residues. CDR3: CASSPGPSQDTQYF. The CDR3 nucleotides are TGTGCCAGCTCACCTGGGCCCAGCCAAGATACGCAGTATTTT.

The CDR3: CAWSIPGYFYEQYF. CDR3 sequence (DNA): TGTGCCTGGAGTATTCCGGGATATTTCTACGAGCAGTACTTC. The gene calls are TRBV30 and TRBJ2-7; D perhaps matches TRBD2 (5 bases). CDR3 size: 14 residues. The V and J ends lost 2 bases and 3 bases respectively, with 14 bases between them. Germline lookup yields CDR1 GTSNPN and CDR2 SVGIG (reference sequence).

The chain uses TRBV5-4 and TRBJ2-2, with 7 bases fitting TRBD1. Per germline, CDR1 SGHNT and CDR2 YYREEE (reference sequence). CDR3 length: 16 amino acids. Losses at the gene ends were 4 bases for V and 1 base for J; bases not matched to a gene: 7. CDR3 sequence (DNA): TGTGCCAGCAGCGGGGGACAGCCTCGGAACACCGGGGAGCTGTTTTTT. This gives the protein CASSGGQPRNTGELFF.

This clonotype showed up just a few times. This sequence joins TRBV10-1 and TRBJ2-1, with a possible D match to TRBD2 (5 bases). Germline V gene data show CDR1 as WNHNN and CDR2 as SYGVQD (reference sequence). V lost 0 bases to trimming and J lost 6 bases, with 12 bases between them. This CDR3 has 15 residues. In nucleotides, the CDR3 is TGCGCCAGCAGTGAGTCGAAGGGTGCGGGCAATGAGCAGTTCTTC. It yields the protein CASSESKGAGNEQFF.